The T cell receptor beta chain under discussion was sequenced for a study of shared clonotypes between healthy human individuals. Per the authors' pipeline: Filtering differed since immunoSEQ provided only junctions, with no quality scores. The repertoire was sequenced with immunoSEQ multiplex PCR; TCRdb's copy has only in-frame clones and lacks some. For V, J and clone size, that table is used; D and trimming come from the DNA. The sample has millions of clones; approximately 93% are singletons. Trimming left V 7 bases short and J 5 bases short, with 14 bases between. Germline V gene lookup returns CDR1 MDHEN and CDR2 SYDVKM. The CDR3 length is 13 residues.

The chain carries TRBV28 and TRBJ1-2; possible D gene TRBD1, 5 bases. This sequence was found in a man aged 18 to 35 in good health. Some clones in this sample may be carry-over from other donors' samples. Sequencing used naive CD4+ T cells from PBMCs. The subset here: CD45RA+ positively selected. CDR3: CASTSGGSYGYTF. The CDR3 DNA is TGTGCCAGCACCTCCGGGGGGTCTTATGGCTACACCTTC.